These 24 T cell receptor beta chains were all obtained from the same sample, sequenced in a study of T cells after yellow fever vaccination. MiXCR was run by TCRdb on the 5' RACE reads, yielding one entry per CDR3 protein. The profile shows some 670,000 distinct CDR3 sequences, 9% to 15% of them singletons. Sequenced here: PBMCs, sampled on the day of the yellow fever booster vaccination. Receptors were obtained from a man aged 25 to 40 who received the YFV17D yellow fever vaccine.

This clonotype was found many times. The chain carries TRBV20-1 and TRBJ2-5; D tentatively fits TRBD1 or TRBD2 (5 bases each). CDR3 length: 15 residues. Germline V CDR1 and CDR2: DFQATT, SNEGSKA (reference sequence). Trimming removed 0 bases from V and 2 bases from J, with 13 bases in between. The CDR3 here is CSARDPGWGQETQYF. For the CDR3, the DNA is TGCAGTGCTAGAGATCCGGGATGGGGGCAAGAGACCCAGTACTTC.

The chain combines TRBV14 with TRBJ2-7; D might be TRBD1 or TRBD2, each matching 5 bases. This CDR3 is built from 15 residues. With 1 base removed from V and 1 base from J, the gap between germline ends came to 11 bases. CDR1 and CDR2 (germline): SGHDN, FVKESK. The CDR3 bases are TGTGCCAGCAGCCAAGTTGGGGGTAAATCCTACGAGCAGTACTTC. It encodes CASSQVGGKSYEQYF.

This chain joins TRBV5-6 and TRBJ2-3, with D perhaps TRBD1 or TRBD2 (6 bases each). The germline CDR1 and CDR2 sequences are SGHDT and YYEEEE. Trimming stripped 7 bases from V and 0 bases from J, with 15 bases between. The CDR3 is 15 amino acids. Written as DNA, the CDR3 is TGTGCCAGCGGCCGACGGGGGCGCAGCACAGATACGCAGTATTTT. It translates to CASGRRGRSTDTQYF.

The genes are TRBV20-1 and TRBJ2-3; 14 bases are a match to TRBD2. Germline lookup yields CDR1 DFQATT and CDR2 SNEGSKA (reference sequence). V trimming: 6 bases; J trimming: 6 bases; junction bases outside the gene matches: 11. There are 16 residues in the CDR3. The DNA of the CDR3 is TGCAGTGCACAACCGGGACTAGCGGGAGTGGCGGATACGCAGTATTTT. Amino acids: CSAQPGLAGVADTQYF.

This clonotype was seen many times. V is TRBV5-6 and J is TRBJ1-3, with 7 bases identical to TRBD1. Trimming at V came to 3 bases and at J to 2 bases, leaving 8 bases not matched to a gene. Germline CDR1 and CDR2: SGHDT and YYEEEE. The CDR3 consists of 16 residues. Here the CDR3 reads CASSSAGGGPGNTIYF. CDR3 in DNA: TGTGCCAGCAGCTCCGCTGGAGGGGGCCCTGGAAACACCATATATTTT.

This clonotype was counted a few times. The genes are TRBV10-2 and TRBJ2-7, with a tentative D call TRBD2 (7 bases). V shed 2 bases and J shed 3 bases, with 20 bases lying between them. Germline V gene sequence: CDR1 WSHSY, CDR2 SAAADI. This CDR3 region has 17 residues. The CDR3 loop reads CASSETRGEGFFYEQYF. CDR3 DNA sequence: TGCGCCAGCAGTGAGACTAGGGGGGAGGGATTCTTCTACGAGCAGTACTTC.

As regards this clonotype: The junction departs from germline at one end; a sequencing error may be responsible. This CDR3 is CASSNQGTQYF. CDR3 DNA: TGTGCCAGTAGTAATCAAGGGACCCAGTACTTC. V and J are TRBV19 and TRBJ2-5; unclear D gene. The CDR3 length is 11 residues. Germline-derived CDR1 and CDR2 are LNHDA and SQIVND (reference sequence).

The rearrangement joins TRBV4-3 to TRBJ2-7; a possible D gene is TRBD1 (6 bases). In germline, CDR1 is LGHNA, CDR2 YSLEER. The ends were cut back, 1 base at V and 2 bases at J, with 12 bases in the middle. The CDR3 runs 15 residues. This CDR3 reads CASSQGGQPTYEQYF. The CDR3 nucleotides are TGCGCCAGCAGCCAAGGCGGACAGCCAACCTACGAGCAGTACTTC.

The chain is built from TRBV20-1 and TRBJ2-6; D is undetermined. The CDR3 totals 16 residues. V gave up 6 bases and J gave up 0 bases, with 15 bases separating them. Germline V gene lookup returns CDR1 DFQATT and CDR2 SNEGSKA (reference sequence). CDR3 residues: CSAPTTGFSGANVLTF. The CDR3 coding sequence is TGCAGTGCACCTACTACTGGTTTCTCTGGGGCCAACGTCCTGACTTTC.

This chain joins TRBV10-1 and TRBJ2-2; a weak D match, TRBD1 (6 bases). Germline values: CDR1 WNHNN, CDR2 SYGVQD (reference sequence). V lost 5 bases, J lost 7 bases, and 14 bases lay in between. The CDR3 totals 14 residues. The CDR3 nucleotides are TGCGCCAGCAGTCCTACCAGGGGTGTCGGGGAGCTGTTTTTT. Encoded protein: CASSPTRGVGELFF.

The rearrangement uses TRBV7-9 and TRBJ2-3; 7 positions match TRBD2. J was trimmed by 0 bases and V by 1 base; bases with no gene match: 4. Germline V gene sequence: CDR1 SEHNR, CDR2 FQNEAQ (reference sequence). This CDR3 has 16 residues. CDR3 nucleotides: TGTGCCAGCAGCTTAGGCCGGGGAGGGAGCACAGATACGCAGTATTTT. Translation gives CASSLGRGGSTDTQYF.

This clonotype turned up a few times. The chain employs TRBV7-3 and TRBJ2-5; 9 positions match TRBD1. Germline V gene sequence: CDR1 SGHTA, CDR2 FQGTGA. V shed 4 bases, J shed 5 bases, and the junction held 2 bases outside the gene matches. The CDR3 spans 13 residues. The CDR3 sequence: CASSSQGAETQYF. CDR3 coding DNA: TGTGCCAGCAGCTCACAGGGGGCTGAGACCCAGTACTTC.

In its sample, this clonotype was seen many times. The gene calls are TRBV27 and TRBJ2-1; possibly TRBD1 or TRBD2 for D (5 bases each). Per germline, CDR1 MNHEY and CDR2 SMNVEV (reference sequence). The CDR3 runs to 15 residues. With 4 bases removed from V and 9 bases from J, the gap between germline ends came to 19 bases. CDR3 in amino acids: CASSSYRTRAGEQFF. CDR3 nucleotides: TGTGCCAGCAGTTCGTACCGGACACGGGCGGGTGAGCAGTTCTTC.

In its sample, this clonotype was seen a few times. The rearrangement links TRBV25-1 to TRBJ2-7; D unclear. V shed 5 bases and J shed 0 bases, with 8 bases lying between them. There are 13 residues in the CDR3. CDR1 is MGHDK and CDR2 is SYGVNS in the germline V gene. The CDR3 bases are TGTGCCAGCAGTCATCCGCTCTCCTACGAGCAGTACTTC. Encoded protein: CASSHPLSYEQYF.

Only a few counts were recorded for this clonotype. This rearrangement joins TRBV5-1 to TRBJ2-5, with 9 bases aligning to TRBD1. The germline V gene encodes CDR1 SGHRS and CDR2 YFSETQ. The junction had 7 bases not matched to a gene; V was cut back by 3 bases and J by 4 bases. This CDR3 contains 15 residues. For the CDR3, the DNA is TGCGCCAGCAGCTGGACAGGGGTGGTGTTAGAGACCCAGTACTTC. Its protein is CASSWTGVVLETQYF.

The chain recombines TRBV11-2 with TRBJ2-5, with 9 positions matching TRBD2. The CDR3 sequence is 16 residues long. CDR1 is SGHAT and CDR2 is FQNNGV in the germline V gene. With 1 base clipped from V and 5 bases from J, the junction kept 8 bases outside the gene matches. Written as DNA, the CDR3 is TGTGCCAGCAGCTTAGTAGGACTAGCGAGGATGGAGACCCAGTACTTC. This gives the protein CASSLVGLARMETQYF.

This clonotype was seen only a few times. The gene calls are TRBV27 and TRBJ2-1; possible D gene TRBD2, 5 bases. The CDR3 is 14 residues long. Trimming cost V 5 bases and J 3 bases, with 11 bases left between them. Germline CDR1 reads MNHEY; CDR2 reads SMNVEV (reference sequence). The CDR3 protein is CASSTPGIYNEQFF. Here the CDR3 DNA reads TGTGCCAGCAGTACACCGGGAATCTACAATGAGCAGTTCTTC.

This clonotype has more than one count but fewer than ten. The rearrangement joins TRBV7-2 to TRBJ2-7; 11 nucleotides agree with TRBD2. J was trimmed by 6 bases and V by 3 bases; bases with no gene match: 7. The CDR3 spans 15 residues. CDR1 and CDR2 from the germline V gene are SGHTA and FQGNSA. The CDR3: CASSFLAGGVSEQYF. CDR3 bases: TGTGCCAGCAGCTTTTTAGCGGGAGGGGTAAGCGAGCAGTACTTC.

The table lists this clonotype with many counts. The chain recombines TRBV6-1 with TRBJ2-7; D is possibly TRBD1 or TRBD2 (5 bases each). The CDR3 sequence is 12 residues long. Germline CDR1 is MNHNS and CDR2 is SASEGT. The ends were cut back, 8 bases at V and 9 bases at J, with 17 bases in the middle. CDR3 sequence (DNA): TGTGCCAGCGGAGGACAATTAATGCCGCAGTACTTC. It yields the protein CASGGQLMPQYF.

This clonotype was recorded at least ten times. CDR3 amino acids: CASSPSVTVFSGNTIYF. The CDR3 DNA is TGTGCCAGCAGCCCGTCTGTGACAGTTTTCTCTGGAAACACCATATATTTT. The chain employs TRBV7-9 and TRBJ1-3, with a weak D call TRBD1 (5 bases). V dropped 5 bases and J dropped 0 bases, with 17 bases sitting between them. The CDR3 runs 17 residues. Germline assignment: CDR1 SEHNR and CDR2 FQNEAQ (reference sequence).

The CDR3 bases are TGTGCCATCAGTGAGTCCCTCGGGGTCAGCTCCTACAATGAGCAGTTCTTC. Translation gives CAISESLGVSSYNEQFF. The rearrangement joins TRBV10-3 to TRBJ2-1; perhaps TRBD2 as D (5 bases). The length of the CDR3 is 17 residues. V lost 0 bases and J 0 bases, leaving 12 bases between the germline ends. Germline V gene lookup returns CDR1 ENHRY and CDR2 SYGVKD.

The chain has TRBV30 and TRBJ2-3, with 8 positions matching TRBD1. CDR3 length equals 15 residues. V gave up 2 bases and J gave up 1 base; unmatched junction bases: 5. Germline assignment: CDR1 GTSNPN and CDR2 SVGIG (reference sequence). For the CDR3, the DNA is TGTGCCTGGAGTACAGGGGGACGACGCACAGATACGCAGTATTTT. Translated, it gives CAWSTGGRRTDTQYF.

V usage is TRBV20-1 and J usage is TRBJ2-7; 10 bases are shared with TRBD1. The V gene's germline CDR1 is DFQATT and CDR2 SNEGSKA (reference sequence). After removal of 4 bases from V and 5 bases from J, the junction contained 11 bases not matched to a gene. This CDR3 is built from 15 residues. This chain's CDR3 is CSAKGDRGYVNEQYF. The CDR3 DNA follows: TGCAGTGCTAAGGGGGACAGGGGATACGTCAACGAGCAGTACTTC.

This sequence joins TRBV20-1 and TRBJ2-1; 8 bases fit TRBD2. With V trimmed by 3 bases and J by 10 bases, 26 bases remained unmatched. The germline gives CDR1 DFQATT, CDR2 SNEGSKA (reference sequence). The CDR3 consists of 19 residues. The CDR3 sequence: CSASQRGTSWSRASLEQFF. DNA for the CDR3: TGCAGTGCTAGTCAACGTGGGACTAGTTGGTCGCGGGCATCGCTGGAGCAGTTCTTC.